The 20 T cell receptor beta chains listed next were all sequenced from one sample in a study of cytomegalovirus exposure and HLA in healthy donors. 13 Jbeta primers and 60 Vbeta primers were used for the PCR. The protocol was immunoSEQ multiplex PCR, while the TCRdb copy is restricted to in-frame clones and leaves out a portion. The data contain 180,000 or so clones, around 75% of them seen just once; the ten biggest clones take up 2.9%. Input material: PBMCs. These TCRs come from a male donor in good health and CMV-seronegative.

This chain uses TRBV28 with TRBJ2-1; 8 bases map to TRBD2. V lost 5 bases, J lost 4 bases, and 4 bases stayed unmatched. In germline, CDR1 is MDHEN, CDR2 SYDVKM. The CDR3 has 14 residues. The CDR3 sequence is CASSGLAAYNEQFF. The CDR3 DNA follows: TGTGCCAGCAGTGGACTAGCAGCGTACAATGAGCAGTTCTTC.

This sequence joins TRBV5-8 and TRBJ2-2; TRBD2 matches 10 bases. The CDR3 spans 15 residues. Trimming at V came to 4 bases and at J to 5 bases, leaving 5 bases not matched to a gene. In germline, CDR1 is SGHTS, CDR2 YDEGEE. The CDR3, as DNA: TGTGCCAGCAGCCTAGCGGGAGCGGATACCGGGGAGCTGTTTTTT. As protein: CASSLAGADTGELFF.

The rearrangement uses TRBV5-5 and TRBJ2-7, with 7 bases matching TRBD1. Germline V lookup: CDR1 SGHKS, CDR2 YYEKEE (reference sequence). V was clipped by 1 base and J by 3 bases; unmatched bases: 4. The CDR3 has 14 residues. The chain's CDR3 is CASSLFRDSYEQYF. CDR3 DNA: TGTGCCAGCAGCTTGTTTCGGGACAGCTACGAGCAGTACTTC.

The chain joins TRBV2 to TRBJ2-3; 13 bases map to TRBD2. Germline CDR1 SNHLY, CDR2 FYNNEI. This CDR3 has 16 residues. The junction had 4 bases not matched to a gene; V was cut back by 5 bases and J by 2 bases. CDR3 bases: TGTGCCAGCAGTAGGACTAGCGGGGGTAACACAGATACGCAGTATTTT. This encodes CASSRTSGGNTDTQYF.

This clone has a single count. The chain has TRBV30 and TRBJ1-3, with TRBD1 matching 10 bases. This CDR3 is built from 15 residues. CDR1 is GTSNPN, CDR2 SVGIG, per germline (reference sequence). With 7 bases clipped from V and 5 bases from J, the junction kept 11 bases outside the gene matches. CDR3 protein: CAYNRDRGSRNTIYF. CDR3 DNA sequence: TGTGCCTACAACCGGGACAGGGGATCAAGAAACACCATATATTTT.

Comments on this clone: Distinct nucleotide sequences in the sample also encode this CDR3. The CDR3 reads CASSYSRGSYEQYF. The CDR3 DNA is TGTGCCAGCAGTTACTCGCGAGGGTCCTACGAGCAGTACTTC. The V and J genes are TRBV6-5 and TRBJ2-7; a weak D match, TRBD2 (5 bases). Germline CDR1 and CDR2: MNHEY and SVGAGI. The CDR3 spans 14 residues. The V end was cut by 0 bases, the J end by 1 base, with 7 bases between.

The chain is built from TRBV9 and TRBJ2-3, with 7 bases lining up with TRBD2. CDR1 is SGDLS and CDR2 is YYNGEE in the germline V gene. V shed 0 bases, J shed 3 bases, and the junction held 7 bases outside the gene matches. This CDR3 has 16 amino acids. CDR3 amino acids: CASSVEVAGRTDTQYF. The CDR3 bases are TGTGCCAGCAGCGTAGAGGTAGCCGGGAGGACAGATACGCAGTATTTT.

This chain uses TRBV25-1 with TRBJ2-7, with 9 bases identical to TRBD1. V gave up 8 bases and J gave up 3 bases; unmatched junction bases: 5. The CDR3 contains 13 residues. Germline CDR1 MGHDK, CDR2 SYGVNS. The CDR3 sequence: CASGDREIYEQYF. DNA for the CDR3: TGTGCCAGCGGGGACAGGGAAATCTACGAGCAGTACTTC.

The chain uses TRBV30 and TRBJ2-5; no definite D call. There are 12 residues in the CDR3. Deletions cut 0 bases from V and 5 bases from J, with 7 bases between. In germline, CDR1 is GTSNPN, CDR2 SVGIG (reference sequence). CDR3 protein: CAWSVSRETQYF. CDR3 in DNA: TGTGCCTGGAGTGTAAGTCGGGAGACCCAGTACTTC. Full variable domain (outside the CDR3, taken from reference TRBV30 and TRBJ2-5): SQTIHQWPATLVQPVGSPLSLECTVEGTSNPNLYWYRQAAGRGLQLLFYSVGIGQISSEVPQNLSASRPQDRQFILSSKKLLLSDSGFYLCAWSVSRETQYFGPGTRLLVL.

CDR3 in DNA: TGTGCCAGCAGTTTAGAAGGGGGCTCGTCTGAAGCTTTCTTT. Its translation: CASSLEGGSSEAFF. V gene TRBV27 combines with J gene TRBJ1-1, with 7 bases matching TRBD1. Germline values: CDR1 MNHEY, CDR2 SMNVEV (reference sequence). This CDR3 has 14 residues. J lost 6 bases, V lost 2 bases, and 6 bases had no gene match.

The chain combines TRBV28 with TRBJ1-3, with D unresolved. V was clipped by 4 bases and J by 4 bases, with 11 bases between them. This CDR3 contains 14 residues. Germline V gives CDR1 MDHEN, CDR2 SYDVKM. In DNA, the CDR3 is TGTGCCAGCAGTTCCCCCGGAGGAGGAAACACCATATATTTT. Encoded protein: CASSSPGGGNTIYF. The full variable domain, in which reference TRBV28 and TRBJ1-3 provide the parts outside the CDR3, is DVKVTQSSRYLVKRTGEKVFLECVQDMDHENMFWYRQDPGLGLRLIYFSYDVKMKEKGDIPEGYSVSREKKERFSLILESASTNQTSMYLCASSSPGGGNTIYFGEGSWLTVV.

This rearrangement joins TRBV30 to TRBJ2-3; D might be TRBD2 (5 bases). CDR3 length: 14 residues. V was trimmed by 4 bases and J by 3 bases, leaving 14 bases between them. The germline V gene encodes CDR1 GTSNPN and CDR2 SVGIG (reference sequence). CDR3 in DNA: TGTGCCTGGAAGGCGGGCGATTTGACAGATACGCAGTATTTT. Protein: CAWKAGDLTDTQYF.

The chain has TRBV7-2 and TRBJ2-5; D gene ambiguous. The CDR3 sequence is 15 residues long. Per the germline V gene, CDR1 is SGHTA and CDR2 is FQGNSA. V was clipped by 2 bases and J by 2 bases, with 12 bases between them. For the CDR3, the DNA is TGTGCCAGCAGCTTAAGTGTCAGTGATCAAGAGACCCAGTACTTC. Its protein product is CASSLSVSDQETQYF.

The chain couples TRBV30 to TRBJ2-7; 9 bases fit TRBD1. CDR3 size: 14 residues. V lost 3 bases, J lost 6 bases, and 9 bases stayed unmatched. CDR1 GTSNPN and CDR2 SVGIG come from the germline V gene (reference sequence). The CDR3 sequence: CAWSDPGQGFEQYF. The CDR3 nucleotides read TGTGCCTGGAGCGATCCGGGACAGGGTTTCGAGCAGTACTTC.

The chain links TRBV5-1 to TRBJ2-1; TRBD2 might be the D (6 bases). This CDR3 has 15 residues. Germline V gives CDR1 SGHRS, CDR2 YFSETQ. The V end lost 4 bases, the J end lost 1 base, and 12 bases lay between the germline ends. The CDR3 nucleotides read TGCGCCAGCAGCCGAGGGACTGATTCCTACAATGAGCAGTTCTTC. Protein product: CASSRGTDSYNEQFF.

The V call is TRBV30, the J call TRBJ2-3, with D maybe TRBD2 (5 bases). V lost 5 bases, J lost 3 bases, and 12 bases lay in between. The CDR3 is made up of 13 amino acids. The germline V gene has CDR1 GTSNPN and CDR2 SVGIG (reference sequence). The CDR3 nucleotides are TGTGCCTGGGGGAGCTACAGTACAGATACGCAGTATTTT. It encodes CAWGSYSTDTQYF.

The chain couples TRBV7-8 to TRBJ2-7; 9 nucleotides align to TRBD2. This CDR3 has 16 amino acids. The germline gives CDR1 SGHVS, CDR2 FQNEAQ. The J segment lost 2 bases and the V segment lost 2 bases, leaving 7 bases of the junction unmatched. The CDR3 protein is CASSLYGASGTYEQYF. The CDR3 nucleotides read TGTGCCAGCAGCTTATACGGCGCTAGCGGGACCTACGAGCAGTACTTC.

This chain connects TRBV6-1 to TRBJ1-2; D gene unclear. The ends were cut back, 7 bases at V and 4 bases at J, with 19 bases in the middle. The length of the CDR3 is 15 residues. Germline V lookup: CDR1 MNHNS, CDR2 SASEGT. For the CDR3, the DNA is TGTGCCAGCACTTCGGGAACCTGGGCCTCCTATGGCTACACCTTC. This translates into CASTSGTWASYGYTF.

The chain combines TRBV6-5 with TRBJ1-5; TRBD1 is a possible D gene (6 bases). Germline assignment: CDR1 MNHEY and CDR2 SVGAGI. The CDR3 totals 15 residues. The V and J ends lost 5 bases and 2 bases respectively, with 13 bases between them. The CDR3 spells CASSTRGRGNQPQHF. The CDR3 region has the DNA TGTGCCAGCAGTACCAGGGGCAGGGGCAATCAGCCCCAGCATTTT.

The rearrangement uses TRBV19 and TRBJ1-1; D gene unclear. V shed 4 bases and J shed 3 bases, with 12 bases lying between them. Germline-derived CDR1 and CDR2 are LNHDA and SQIVND (reference sequence). This CDR3 has 14 residues. The CDR3 sequence: CASSTFDGDTEAFF. The CDR3 DNA reads TGTGCCAGTAGTACCTTCGACGGGGACACTGAAGCTTTCTTT.